Sequencing of this T cell receptor (beta chain) was carried out in a study of untreated major depressive disorder. Every depressed patient was matched in pairs with a non-depressed control on sex, age, current smoking status and body mass index. Sequenced by immunoSEQ multiplex PCR; TCRdb stores in-frame clones only, minus some. The profile covers approximately 21,000 clones, with about nine tenths appearing a single time and approximately 0.47% taken by the ten largest. The sample was CD4+ T cells from PBMCs. The source is a woman in her thirties or forties in good health.

In DNA, the CDR3 is TGCGCCAGCAGCCACGCCCAGGGTAATGGCTACACCTTC. Protein sequence: CASSHAQGNGYTF. The chain uses TRBV4-1 and TRBJ1-2; D possibly corresponds to TRBD1 (5 bases). The V gene lost 3 bases and the J gene lost 6 bases, with 11 bases spanning the gap. Germline CDR1 reads MGHRA; CDR2 reads YSYEKL. This CDR3 spans 13 amino acids.